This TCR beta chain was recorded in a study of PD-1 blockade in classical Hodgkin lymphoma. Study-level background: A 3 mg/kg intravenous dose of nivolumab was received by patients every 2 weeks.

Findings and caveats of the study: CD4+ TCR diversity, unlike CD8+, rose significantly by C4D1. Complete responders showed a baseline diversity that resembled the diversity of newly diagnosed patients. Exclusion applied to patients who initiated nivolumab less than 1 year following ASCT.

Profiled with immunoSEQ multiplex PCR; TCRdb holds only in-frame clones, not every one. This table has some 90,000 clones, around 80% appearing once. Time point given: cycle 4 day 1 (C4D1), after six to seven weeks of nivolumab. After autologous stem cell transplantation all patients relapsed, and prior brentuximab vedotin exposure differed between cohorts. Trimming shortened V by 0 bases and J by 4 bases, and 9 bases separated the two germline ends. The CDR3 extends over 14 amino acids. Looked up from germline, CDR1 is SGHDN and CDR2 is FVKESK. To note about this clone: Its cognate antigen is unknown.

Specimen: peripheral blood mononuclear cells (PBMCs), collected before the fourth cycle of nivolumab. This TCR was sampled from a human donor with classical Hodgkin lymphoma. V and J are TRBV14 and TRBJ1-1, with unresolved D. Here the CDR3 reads CASSQDWSPTEAFF. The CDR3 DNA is TGTGCCAGCAGCCAAGATTGGAGTCCCACTGAAGCTTTCTTT.